This T cell receptor beta chain is from a study of blood T cell repertoires in COVID-19. Study at large: COVID-19 samples collected from the United States, Italy and Spain covered acute and convalescent phases.

Per the study methods: Estimates of nucleated cell counts were drawn from the amplification of reference gene primers. This table comes from immunoSEQ multiplex PCR, and its TCRdb copy is limited to in-frame clones, with some not included. That table is the source of V, J and clone size, and D and trimming were worked out from the DNA. This sample has more than 120,000 clones, with about 87% found just once. The CDR3 consists of 14 residues. V gave up 3 bases and J gave up 9 bases, with 15 bases separating them. Germline values: CDR1 SGHNT, CDR2 YENEEA. This clone was observed a single time. The sequencing sample was made of peripheral blood. This sequence was found in a man aged 45-65 years who had recovered from COVID-19. The chain has TRBV11-3 and TRBJ2-1, with D possibly matching TRBD2 (6 bases). Written as DNA, the CDR3 is TGTGCCAGCAGCTTTGGTGGAGGGGATGGTGAGCAGTTCTTC. This gives the protein CASSFGGGDGEQFF.